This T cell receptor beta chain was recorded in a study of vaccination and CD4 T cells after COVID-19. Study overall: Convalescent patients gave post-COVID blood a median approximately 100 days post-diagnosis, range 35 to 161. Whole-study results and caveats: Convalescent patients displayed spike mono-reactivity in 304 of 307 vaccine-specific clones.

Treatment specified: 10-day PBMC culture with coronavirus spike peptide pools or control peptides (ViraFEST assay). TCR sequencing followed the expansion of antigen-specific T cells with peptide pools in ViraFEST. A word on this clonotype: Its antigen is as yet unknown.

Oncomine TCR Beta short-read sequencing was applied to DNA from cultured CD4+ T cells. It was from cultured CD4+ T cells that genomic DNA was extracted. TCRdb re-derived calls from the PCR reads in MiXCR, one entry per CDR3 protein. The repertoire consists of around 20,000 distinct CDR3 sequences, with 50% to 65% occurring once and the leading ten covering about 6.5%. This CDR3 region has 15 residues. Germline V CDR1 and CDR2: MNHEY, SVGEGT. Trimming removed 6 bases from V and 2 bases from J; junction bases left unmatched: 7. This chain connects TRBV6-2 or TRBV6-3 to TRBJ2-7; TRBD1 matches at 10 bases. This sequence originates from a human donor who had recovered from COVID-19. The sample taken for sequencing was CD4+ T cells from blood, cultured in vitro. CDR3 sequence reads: CASSYGTGDPYEQYF. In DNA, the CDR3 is TGTGCCAGCAGCTACGGGACAGGGGACCCCTACGAGCAGTACTTC.